The 10 T cell receptor beta chains below come from one sample, sequenced in a study of shared clonotypes between healthy human individuals. The assay was immunoSEQ multiplex PCR, and TCRdb's table has in-frame clones only and misses some. The sample carries about half a million clones, about 85% recorded once. Sequencing input: PBMCs. These receptors all come from a middle-aged woman in good health. Some clones in this sample may be carry-over from other donors' samples.

Comments on this clone: A far larger clone is one base from this, pointing to a likely read error. V is TRBV7-6 and J is TRBJ2-5, with 9 nucleotides matching TRBD2. Germline V CDR1 and CDR2: SGHVS, FNYEAQ. Trimming took 4 bases from V and 5 from J; bases not matched to a gene: 8. This CDR3 region has 15 residues. The CDR3 bases are TGTGCCAGCAGCTCGACTAGCGGAGGGGAGGAGACCCAGTACTTC. It encodes CASSSTSGGEETQYF.

The chain has TRBV4-1 and TRBJ1-5; tentative D call: TRBD1 (5 bases). CDR1 and CDR2 from the germline V gene are MGHRA and YSYEKL. The CDR3 extends over 14 amino acids. The V end lost 4 bases, the J end lost 3 bases, and 10 bases lay between the germline ends. CDR3 DNA: TGCGCCAGCAGCCGCGGGACTCCCAATCAGCCCCAGCATTTT. Protein product: CASSRGTPNQPQHF.

A remark on this clone: The junction departs from the called germline gene at one end, perhaps through a read error. Additional DNA sequences in this sample encode the identical CDR3. The chain carries TRBV7-2 and TRBJ2-2; D may be TRBD2 (5 bases). The CDR3 runs 15 residues. Per the germline V gene, CDR1 is SGHTA and CDR2 is FQGNSA. CDR3 region: CASSLGLGNTVELFF. The CDR3 region has the DNA TGTGCCAGTAGCTTAGGCCTCGGGAACACCGTGGAGCTGTTTTTT.

In regard to this clone: A read error may be the cause here, since a much bigger clone is one base away. Other DNA sequences in the sample encode the same CDR3. The chain employs TRBV5-1 and TRBJ2-7; a possible D gene is TRBD2 (5 bases). The germline CDR1 and CDR2 sequences are SGHRS and YFSETQ. Trimming left V 0 bases short and J 2 bases short, with 12 bases between. CDR3 length: 15 amino acids. In DNA form, the CDR3 reads TGCGCCAGCAGCTTGGCCCCTGGAGGCCCCTACGAGCAGTACTTC. Translation gives CASSLAPGGPYEQYF.

Details on this clone: Because the CDR3's place on the DNA is in doubt, the DNA is left out and the CDR3 is given as listed by TCRdb. This chain links TRBV7-2 with TRBJ2-1. The CDR3 totals 15 residues, both ends included. Germline CDR1 reads SGHTA; CDR2 reads FQGNSA. CDR3 residues: CASSFGPGSYNEQFF.

This rearrangement joins TRBV6-4 to TRBJ2-2; no definite D call. This CDR3 has 13 residues. Germline CDR1 and CDR2: MRHNA and SNTAGT. V was cut by 2 bases and J by 7 bases, with 8 bases left in between. The CDR3 DNA follows: TGTGCCAGCAGTGACAGGGTTGGCGGGGAGCTGTTTTTT. Translated: CASSDRVGGELFF.

Comment on this clone: A far more abundant clone sits one base away, making this likely a read error. Other DNA variants within this sample encode the same CDR3. This rearrangement joins TRBV5-3 to TRBJ1-1; a weak D match, TRBD1 (6 bases). TRBV5-3 carries the ORF label, with uncertain function. There are 18 residues in the CDR3. CDR3 DNA: TGTGCCAGAAGCTTTTCTCCCACAGGGCAAACCCCGAACACCGAAGCTTTCTTT. It translates to CARSFSPTGQTPNTEAFF.

The chain couples TRBV25-1 to TRBJ1-5, with unresolved D. Looked up from germline, CDR1 is MGHDK and CDR2 is SYGVNS. Trimming removed 4 bases from V and 6 bases from J, with 10 bases in between. The CDR3 is 13 residues long. The CDR3 sequence: CASSGNIGQPQHF. For the CDR3, the DNA is TGTGCCAGCAGTGGAAACATCGGTCAGCCCCAGCATTTT.

The rearrangement uses TRBV19 and TRBJ1-5, with unresolved D. The CDR3 contains 12 residues. Trimming shortened V by 5 bases and J by 0 bases, and 2 bases separated the two germline ends. Germline V gene lookup returns CDR1 LNHDA and CDR2 SQIVND (reference sequence). The CDR3 DNA reads TGTGCCAGTAGTTATAGCAATCAGCCCCAGCATTTT. It codes for CASSYSNQPQHF.

In the case of this clone: A far larger clone lies a single base away; this is likely a read error. The same CDR3 can be traced to other DNA sequences in this sample. V and J are TRBV4-1 and TRBJ1-1; D remains ambiguous. Germline CDR1 MGHRA, CDR2 YSYEKL. There are 12 residues in the CDR3. The V end was cut by 4 bases, the J end by 4 bases, with 7 bases between. The CDR3 region has the DNA TGCGCCAGCAGCCCCCCCGGCACTGAAGCTTTCTTT. Encoded protein: CASSPPGTEAFF.